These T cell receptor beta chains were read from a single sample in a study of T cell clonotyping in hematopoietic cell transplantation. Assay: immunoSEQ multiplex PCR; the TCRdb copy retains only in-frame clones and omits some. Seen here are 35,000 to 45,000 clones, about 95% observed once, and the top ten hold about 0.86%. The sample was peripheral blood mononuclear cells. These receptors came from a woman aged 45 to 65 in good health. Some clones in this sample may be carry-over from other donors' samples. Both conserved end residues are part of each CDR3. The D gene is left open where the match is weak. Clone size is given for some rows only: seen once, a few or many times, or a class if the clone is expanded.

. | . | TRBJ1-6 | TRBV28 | TGTGCCAGCAGTTTGAGGTCCCTGGCCTATAATTCACCCCTCCACTTT | CASSLRSLAYNSPLHF
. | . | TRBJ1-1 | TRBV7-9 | TGTGCCAGCAGCCAAAGACAGGTAAACACTGAAGCTTTCTTT | CASSQRQVNTEAFF
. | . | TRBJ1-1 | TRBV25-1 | TGTGCCAGCAGTGAATGGGAAGGGTCAGAAGCTTTCTTT | CASSEWEGSEAFF
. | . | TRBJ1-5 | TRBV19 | TGTGCCAGTAGTACCAGGGTGCAGGGCAATCAGCCCCAGCATTTT | CASSTRVQGNQPQHF
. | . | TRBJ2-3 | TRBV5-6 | TGTGCCAGCAGCCCGGGGGTCACAGATACGCAGTATTTT | CASSPGVTDTQYF
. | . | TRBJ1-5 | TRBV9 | TGTGCCAGCAGTTTGGGGGCAGGGATGGATCAGCCCCAGCATTTT | CASSLGAGMDQPQHF
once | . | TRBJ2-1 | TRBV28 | TGTGCCAGCAGTTTCCCCGGACGTAATGAGCAGTTCTTC | CASSFPGRNEQFF
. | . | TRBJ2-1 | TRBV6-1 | TGTGCCAGCAGTGAACGGGTTTCGGGCAATGAGCAGTTCTTC | CASSERVSGNEQFF
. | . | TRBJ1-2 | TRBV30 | TGTGCCTGGAGTGCCCCGGGACGGGGGGAATACGAAGGCTACACCTTC | CAWSAPGRGEYEGYTF
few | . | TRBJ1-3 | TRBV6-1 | TGTGCCAGCAGTGAAGCCCGGGTTTATTCGGGGGCCATATATTTT | CASSEARVYSGAIYF
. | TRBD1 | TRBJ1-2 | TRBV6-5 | TGTGCCAGCAGTGGACAGGGCAACTATGGCTACACCTTC | CASSGQGNYGYTF
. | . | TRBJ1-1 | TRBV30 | TGTGCCTGGACGAGGGGGAGAGTGTCCCAAGTGTGGGCTTTCTTT | CAWTRGRVSQVWAFF
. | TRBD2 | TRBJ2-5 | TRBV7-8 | TGTGCCAGCAGCTTAGGGGTAGCGGGGGGCTGGGGGACCCAGTACTTC | CASSLGVAGGWGTQYF
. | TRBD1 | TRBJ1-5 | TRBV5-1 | TGCGCCAGCAGCCCGACCGGGACAGGGGAGAATCAGCCCCAGCATTTT | CASSPTGTGENQPQHF
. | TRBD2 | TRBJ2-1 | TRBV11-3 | TGTGCCAGCAGCTTTTCAACGGGGGGGCTGTGGAATGAGCAGTTCTTC | CASSFSTGGLWNEQFF
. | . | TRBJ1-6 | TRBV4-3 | TGCGCCAGCAGCCAAGATCATTGGCAGGGTAATTCACCCCTCCACTTT | CASSQDHWQGNSPLHF
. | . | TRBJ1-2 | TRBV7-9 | TGTGCCAGCAGCTTAGGGACTGTTAACTATGGCTACACCTTC | CASSLGTVNYGYTF
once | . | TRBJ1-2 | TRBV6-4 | TGTGCCAGCAGTGATGGGTCTAACTATGGCTACACCTTC | CASSDGSNYGYTF
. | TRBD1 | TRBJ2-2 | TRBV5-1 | TGCGCCAGCAGCGGACAGGGGGGGAATACCGGGGAGCTGTTTTTT | CASSGQGGNTGELFF
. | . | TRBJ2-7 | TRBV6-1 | TGTGCCAGCAGTGAGGAACCAGGACAGACCTACGAGCAGTACTTC | CASSEEPGQTYEQYF
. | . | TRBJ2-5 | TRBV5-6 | TGTGCCAGCAGCTTGGTGGGGAGCGAGACCCAGTACTTC | CASSLVGSETQYF
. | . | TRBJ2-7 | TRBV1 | TGCACCAGCAGTTTAATATGGGGCCCAGTTATCTACGAGCAGTACTTC | CTSSLIWGPVIYEQYF
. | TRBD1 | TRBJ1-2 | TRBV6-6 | TGTGCCAGCTCCGCGGGACAGGGAAGTTTGGGTGGCTACACCTTC | CASSAGQGSLGGYTF
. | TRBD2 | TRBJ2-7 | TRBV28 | TGTGCCAGCAGGCACGGGACTACCTACGAGCAGTACTTC | CASRHGTTYEQYF
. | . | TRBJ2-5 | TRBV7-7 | TGTGCCAGCAGCCCTGACAGGACCAAGGGGACCCAGTACTTC | CASSPDRTKGTQYF
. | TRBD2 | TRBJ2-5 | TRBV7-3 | TGTGCCAGCAGCTATGGACTAGCGGGGGGAGGGGAGACCCAGTACTTC | CASSYGLAGGGETQYF
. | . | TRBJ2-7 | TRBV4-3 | TGCGCCAGCAGCCAAGAACGGAGCTACGAGCAGTACTTC | CASSQERSYEQYF
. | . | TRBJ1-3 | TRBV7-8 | TGTGCCAGCAGCTTCGGCAGAACCTCTGGAAACACCATATATTTT | CASSFGRTSGNTIYF
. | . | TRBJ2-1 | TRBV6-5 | TGTGCCAGCAGTTACTCGGGTGTCAGGCAGTTCTTC | CASSYSGVRQFF
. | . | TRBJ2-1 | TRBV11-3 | TGTGCCAGCAGCATATATAAGAAGGGGCCTGAGCAGTTCTTC | CASSIYKKGPEQFF
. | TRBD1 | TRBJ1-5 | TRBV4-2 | TGTGCCAGCAGCCAGACAGGGCGGAATCAGCCCCAGCATTTT | CASSQTGRNQPQHF
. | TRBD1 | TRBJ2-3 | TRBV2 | TGTGCCAGCAGTCGCGGACAGGGCCTTTTTAATACGCAGTATTTT | CASSRGQGLFNTQYF
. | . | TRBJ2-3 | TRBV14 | TGTGCCAGCAGCCAAGAAAGGGGGGTCACAGATACGCAGTATTTT | CASSQERGVTDTQYF
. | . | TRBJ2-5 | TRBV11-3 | TGTGCCAGCAGCTTATCCTTAGCGGAGACCCAGTACTTC | CASSLSLAETQYF
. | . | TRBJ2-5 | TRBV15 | TGTGCCACCAGCAGACCAGGACAGCAAGAGACCCAGTACTTC | CATSRPGQQETQYF
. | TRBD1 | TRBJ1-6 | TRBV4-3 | TGCGCCAGCAGCCAAGAGTCATTTGGGACAGTTACTAATTCACCCCTCCACTTT | CASSQESFGTVTNSPLHF
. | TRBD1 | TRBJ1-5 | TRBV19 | TGTGCCACCCTGGACAGGTATAGCAATCAGCCCCAGCATTTT | CATLDRYSNQPQHF
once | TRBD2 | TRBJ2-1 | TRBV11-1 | TGTGCCAGCAGCCCACTAGCGGGTAGGATAGGAGAGCAGTTCTTC | CASSPLAGRIGEQFF
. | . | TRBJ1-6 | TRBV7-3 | TGTGCCAGCAGCTTAACGGGCACAGCCTATAATTCACCCCTCCACTTT | CASSLTGTAYNSPLHF
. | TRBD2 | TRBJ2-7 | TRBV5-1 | TGCGCCAGCAGCCTAGCGGGGCACATCTCCTACGAGCAGTACTTC | CASSLAGHISYEQYF
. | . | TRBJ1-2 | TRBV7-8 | TGTGCCAGCAGCCCTAGGGAAGGATATGGCTACACCTTC | CASSPREGYGYTF
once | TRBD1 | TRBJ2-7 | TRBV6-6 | TGTGCCAGCAGTTATAGTAACAGGGGGGACGAGCAGTACTTC | CASSYSNRGDEQYF
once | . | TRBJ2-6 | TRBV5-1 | TGCGCCAGCAGGACTTATGGGGCCAACGTCCTGACTTTC | CASRTYGANVLTF
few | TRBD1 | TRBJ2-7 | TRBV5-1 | TGCGCCAGCAGCAATTGGGGCTGGGACAGTGGGGAGCAGTACTTC | CASSNWGWDSGEQYF
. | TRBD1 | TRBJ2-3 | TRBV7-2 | TGTGCCAGCAGGCGTCCCCCGGGACAGGTGACAGATGCGCAGTATTTT | CASRRPPGQVTDAQYF
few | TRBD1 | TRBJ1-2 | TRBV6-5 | TGTGCCAGCAGTTACATGGGACAGGGAACGAGCTACACCTTC | CASSYMGQGTSYTF
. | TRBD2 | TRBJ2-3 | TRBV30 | TGTGCCTGGAGTGTACGGGCTAGCGGGGGGGCAAATACGCAGTATTTT | CAWSVRASGGANTQYF
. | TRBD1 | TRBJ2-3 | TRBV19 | TGTGCCAGTAGTACGACAGGGGGCACAGATACGCAGTATTTT | CASSTTGGTDTQYF
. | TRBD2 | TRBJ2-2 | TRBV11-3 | TGTGCCAGCAGCTTACTCCGGGGGGGGACGAACACCGGGGAGCTGTTTTTT | CASSLLRGGTNTGELFF
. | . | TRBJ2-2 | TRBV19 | TGTGCCAGTAGTATGGGCGGGGAGCTGTTTTTT | CASSMGGELFF
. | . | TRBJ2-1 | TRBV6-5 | TGTGCCAGCAGTTTTCCAGGCGGGGCCGTTAGGGAGCAGTTCTTC | CASSFPGGAVREQFF
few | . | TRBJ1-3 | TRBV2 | TGTGCCAGCAGACAGGGCTCTGGAAACACCATATATTTT | CASRQGSGNTIYF
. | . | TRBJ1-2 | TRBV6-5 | TGTGCCAGCTGTTATCTGGGAAATCCTAACTATGGCTACACCTTC | CASCYLGNPNYGYTF
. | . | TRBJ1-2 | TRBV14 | TGTGCCAGCAGCCAAAACACAGGCTCTGGCTACACCTTC | CASSQNTGSGYTF
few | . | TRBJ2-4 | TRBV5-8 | TGTGCCAGCAGCCAGGGAGAGAGCCTAGCCAAAAACATTCAGTACTTC | CASSQGESLAKNIQYF